These 32 T cell receptor beta chains share one sample of origin, sequenced in a study of quantifying T cell responses using KT2 cells. Turning to the study itself: cDNA was made from DNase-treated RNA using alpha and beta constant primers.

The cDNA 3' end received a ligated oligonucleotide with a UMI. The first PCR ran roughly 4 cycles with an equimolar RC1.1 and RC1.2 beta primer mix. In TCRdb, the UMI-ligation and nested PCR reads were re-called with MiXCR into one record per CDR3 protein. This sample has just under 50,000 distinct CDR3 sequences, with roughly 10% found just once. The source material was PBMCs spiked with cells of the T cell clone KT2. These receptors were taken from a human donor.

V usage is TRBV7-9 and J usage is TRBJ2-7; possibly TRBD2 for D (6 bases). Germline lookup yields CDR1 SEHNR and CDR2 FQNEAQ (reference sequence). The V end lost 5 bases, the J end lost 3 bases, and 11 bases lay between the germline ends. This CDR3 contains 13 residues. CDR3 in DNA: TGTGCCAGCAGCCCGGGGGTTAGCTACGAGCAGTACTTC. Residues: CASSPGVSYEQYF.

This clonotype was seen at least ten times. The chain uses TRBV18 and TRBJ2-1; maybe TRBD1 (5 bases). CDR3 length: 14 residues. Trimming stripped 8 bases from V and 0 bases from J, with 11 bases between. Germline values: CDR1 KGHSH, CDR2 LQKENI. The DNA of the CDR3 is TGTGCCAGCCAGACAGATCGCTCCTACAATGAGCAGTTCTTC. This sequence encodes CASQTDRSYNEQFF.

This clonotype was detected only a few times. The chain is built from TRBV13 and TRBJ1-1; D not certain. This CDR3 contains 16 residues. Trimming pared 7 bases from V and 1 base from J, leaving 19 bases between. Germline V gene lookup returns CDR1 PRHDT and CDR2 FYEKMQ (reference sequence). The CDR3, as DNA: TGTGCCAGCAAGGCGAGAAGGGAGGACTGGAACACTGAAGCTTTCTTT. Translation: CASKARREDWNTEAFF.

This clonotype was recorded many times. The V gene is TRBV4-3, the J gene TRBJ2-6; tentatively, D is TRBD2 (6 bases). V was cut by 1 base and J by 4 bases, with 11 bases left in between. The CDR3 has 16 residues. CDR1 LGHNA and CDR2 YSLEER come from the germline V gene. CDR3 amino acids: CASSQARETGANVLTF. The DNA of the CDR3 is TGCGCCAGCAGCCAAGCTCGGGAGACCGGGGCCAACGTCCTGACTTTC.

This clonotype was detected only a few times. This sequence joins TRBV7-2 and TRBJ2-1; weak D call: TRBD1 (5 bases). This CDR3 is built from 15 residues. Germline CDR1 and CDR2: SGHTA and FQGNSA. V was clipped by 5 bases and J by 1 base, with 12 bases between them. CDR3 coding DNA: TGTGCCAGCAGCCCAGGCAAGGGGTCCTACAATGAGCAGTTCTTC. Protein sequence: CASSPGKGSYNEQFF.

J is TRBJ2-3 and V is TRBV10-3; D is unclear. There are 13 residues in the CDR3. CDR1 ENHRY and CDR2 SYGVKD come from the germline V gene. Here the CDR3 DNA reads TGTGCATCGGCAGCCGATAGCACAGATACGCAGTATTTT. It yields the protein CASAADSTDTQYF.

This clonotype appeared a few times. The chain uses TRBV29-1 and TRBJ1-1, with unresolved D. Trimming stripped 0 bases from V and 1 base from J, with 18 bases between. Germline CDR1 and CDR2: SQVTM and ANQGSEA. The CDR3 contains 17 residues. The CDR3 sequence is CSVEDRADNQWNTEAFF. The CDR3 nucleotides read TGCAGCGTTGAAGATAGGGCAGATAACCAATGGAACACTGAAGCTTTCTTT. The full variable domain, rest sourced from reference TRBV29-1 and TRBJ1-1, is SAVISQKPSRDICQRGTSLTIQCQVDSQVTMMFWYRQQPGQSLTLIATANQGSEATYESGFVIDKFPISRPNLTFSTLTVSNMSPEDSSIYLCSVEDRADNQWNTEAFFGQGTRLTVV.

This clonotype was observed a few times. The rearrangement links TRBV6-2 or TRBV6-3 to TRBJ2-7, with D hard to call. The ends were cut back, 5 bases at V and 6 bases at J, with 14 bases in the middle. This CDR3 region has 13 residues. Germline CDR1 and CDR2: MNHEY and SVGEGT. The chain's CDR3 is CASSPSVRPEQYF. Here the CDR3 DNA reads TGTGCCAGCAGTCCCTCCGTACGCCCCGAGCAGTACTTC.

This clonotype was recorded many times. This rearrangement joins TRBV4-2 to TRBJ1-1; tentative D call: TRBD1 (5 bases). CDR3 length: 14 amino acids. CDR1 LGHNA and CDR2 YNFKEQ come from the germline V gene. V lost 0 bases, J lost 7 bases, and 12 bases lay in between. The DNA for the CDR3 is TGTGCCAGCAGCCAAGATATGGGGCAGTTTGAAGCTTTCTTT. Residues: CASSQDMGQFEAFF.

The CDR3 here is CASSHEGHGYTF. CDR3 DNA: TGTGCCAGCAGCCACGAAGGGCATGGCTACACCTTC. The chain joins TRBV7-9 to TRBJ1-2; D uncertain. CDR3 length equals 12 residues. Germline V gene data show CDR1 as SEHNR and CDR2 as FQNEAQ (reference sequence). V dropped 5 bases and J dropped 6 bases, with 10 bases sitting between them.

V and J are TRBV28 and TRBJ2-7; TRBD2 matches at 9 bases. There are 14 residues in the CDR3. Germline V lookup: CDR1 MDHEN, CDR2 SYDVKM. Unmatched junction bases numbered 6, after V lost 6 bases and J lost 3 bases. CDR3 region: CASRPSSGNYEQYF. In nucleotides, the CDR3 is TGTGCCAGCAGACCATCTAGCGGGAACTACGAGCAGTACTTC.

This clonotype has more than one count but fewer than ten. The V call is TRBV3-1, the J call TRBJ1-5; D is uncertain. This CDR3 spans 13 amino acids. The V end lost 1 base, the J end lost 11 bases, and 12 bases lay between the germline ends. Looked up from germline, CDR1 is LGHDT and CDR2 is YNNKEL (reference sequence). CDR3 in amino acids: CASSQAMKTAQHF. For the CDR3, the DNA is TGTGCCAGCAGCCAAGCTATGAAAACGGCCCAGCATTTT.

The gene calls are TRBV15 and TRBJ2-7, with 8 bases matching TRBD1. V gave up 8 bases and J gave up 1 base; unmatched junction bases: 4. CDR3 length equals 13 residues. In germline, CDR1 is LNHNV, CDR2 YYDKDF (reference sequence). As DNA, the CDR3 is TGTGCCACCGAAACAGGGGGTTCCTACGAGCAGTACTTC. Its protein is CATETGGSYEQYF.

This clonotype was observed a few times. The chain combines TRBV2 with TRBJ2-4, with TRBD2 matching 9 bases. CDR1 and CDR2 (germline): SNHLY, FYNNEI. The J segment lost 2 bases and the V segment lost 7 bases, leaving 18 bases of the junction unmatched. CDR3 length equals 19 residues. CDR3 residues: CASNGGNRRSGGSKNIQYF. CDR3 DNA: TGTGCCAGCAACGGCGGGAACAGGCGCAGCGGGGGGTCCAAAAACATTCAGTACTTC.

This clonotype turned up a few times. The CDR3 bases are TGTGCCAGCAGCTTGGGACTAGCGGGAGGCAGCGGGGAGCTGTTTTTT. Residues: CASSLGLAGGSGELFF. V usage is TRBV7-3 and J usage is TRBJ2-2; TRBD2 matches 15 bases. Per germline, CDR1 SGHTA and CDR2 FQGTGA. The length of the CDR3 is 16 residues. V was pared by 3 bases and J by 7 bases, with 3 bases of the junction left unmatched.

This clonotype was observed at least ten times. The chain employs TRBV7-9 and TRBJ2-7, with D unclear. Between the trimmed V and J ends, which lost 5 bases and 4 bases, there was a span of 9 bases. Germline CDR1 reads SEHNR; CDR2 reads FQNEAQ (reference sequence). This CDR3 is 12 amino acids long. CDR3 nucleotides: TGTGCCAGCAGCCGACTCCGTTACGAGCAGTACTTC. This encodes CASSRLRYEQYF.

V is TRBV20-1 and J is TRBJ1-1, with unresolved D. This CDR3 is 12 amino acids long. The V end lost 0 bases, the J end lost 5 bases, and 7 bases lay between the germline ends. The germline CDR1 and CDR2 sequences are DFQATT and SNEGSKA (reference sequence). CDR3 in amino acids: CSARDARTEAFF. The CDR3 region has the DNA TGCAGTGCTAGAGATGCAAGGACTGAAGCTTTCTTT.

This clonotype has just a few counts. This chain joins TRBV2 and TRBJ1-2, with D hard to call. V lost 6 bases and J 4 bases, leaving 3 bases between the germline ends. CDR1 is SNHLY, CDR2 FYNNEI, per germline. The CDR3 runs to 10 residues. In nucleotides, the CDR3 is TGTGCCAGCAGGCTCTATGGCTACACCTTC. It is translated as CASRLYGYTF. Using reference TRBV2 and TRBJ1-2 for the parts outside the CDR3, the full variable domain is EPEVTQTPSHQVTQMGQEVILRCVPISNHLYFYWYRQILGQKVEFLVSFYNNEISEKSEIFDDQFSVERPDGSNFTLKIRSTKLEDSAMYFCASRLYGYTFGSGTRLTVV.

This clonotype has a handful of counts. V usage is TRBV4-1 and J usage is TRBJ1-1; D is undetermined. The V gene's germline CDR1 is MGHRA and CDR2 YSYEKL. V lost 0 bases and J lost 1, with 12 bases in between. The CDR3 is 16 residues long. CDR3 nucleotides: TGCGCCAGCAGCCAAGAGGTTGGAGGACCGAACACTGAAGCTTTCTTT. As protein: CASSQEVGGPNTEAFF.

The J gene is TRBJ2-3, the V gene TRBV6-5; 8 nucleotides match TRBD2. The CDR3 has 18 amino acids. Germline-derived CDR1 and CDR2 are MNHEY and SVGAGI. The J segment lost 3 bases and the V segment lost 2 bases, leaving 13 bases of the junction unmatched. CDR3 sequence (DNA): TGTGCCAGCAGTTACGAAGTAAGCGGGAGTTTTCAGACAGATACGCAGTATTTT. Protein sequence: CASSYEVSGSFQTDTQYF.

The J gene is TRBJ1-6, the V gene TRBV27, with TRBD1 as a possible D gene (5 bases). V gave up 5 bases and J gave up 2 bases, with 22 bases separating them. Germline-derived CDR1 and CDR2 are MNHEY and SMNVEV (reference sequence). This CDR3 is built from 19 residues. The CDR3 reads CASSLGAGPKKAYNSPLHF. DNA of the CDR3: TGTGCCAGCAGTCTCGGGGCAGGCCCAAAGAAGGCCTATAATTCACCCCTCCACTTT.

This clonotype was found a few times. The V and J genes are TRBV11-2 and TRBJ2-3, with 7 bases matching TRBD2. Germline-derived CDR1 and CDR2 are SGHAT and FQNNGV. This CDR3 region has 17 residues. Trimming removed 3 bases from V and 0 bases from J; junction bases left unmatched: 9. The CDR3 protein is CASSFNLAGRSTDTQYF. The CDR3 DNA reads as TGTGCCAGCAGCTTCAACTTAGCGGGCAGAAGCACAGATACGCAGTATTTT.

This clonotype showed up many times. In DNA form, the CDR3 reads TGTGCCAGCAACAGATCCAACCCTCCCTATAATTCACCCCTCCACTTT. This translates into CASNRSNPPYNSPLHF. The J gene is TRBJ1-6, the V gene TRBV6-4; no definite D call. Germline V gives CDR1 MRHNA, CDR2 SNTAGT. V gave up 7 bases and J gave up 2 bases, with 15 bases separating them. The length of the CDR3 is 16 residues.

V usage is TRBV6-2 or TRBV6-3 and J usage is TRBJ2-7; D perhaps matches TRBD2 (6 bases). The CDR3 runs to 19 residues. Germline values: CDR1 MNHEY, CDR2 SVGEGT. V shed 2 bases and J shed 3 bases, with 26 bases lying between them. CDR3 in amino acids: CASSYSFPAPRGTFYEQYF. The CDR3 DNA follows: TGTGCCAGCAGTTACAGTTTTCCGGCCCCTCGAGGGACTTTCTACGAGCAGTACTTC.

The genes are TRBV3-1 and TRBJ2-3; TRBD1 aligns across 8 bases. Germline V CDR1 and CDR2: LGHDT, YNNKEL (reference sequence). The CDR3 totals 15 residues. V was clipped by 2 bases and J by 4 bases; unmatched bases: 5. The CDR3 loop is CASSQSDREADTQYF. The CDR3 nucleotides are TGTGCCAGCAGCCAATCGGACAGGGAGGCAGATACGCAGTATTTT.

The table lists this clonotype with a few counts. The chain links TRBV29-1 to TRBJ2-3; 10 bases are a match to TRBD2. This CDR3 is 18 amino acids long. Germline-derived CDR1 and CDR2 are SQVTM and ANQGSEA. J gave up 1 base and V 6 bases, and 16 bases lay outside the gene matches. CDR3 sequence: CSVGSRLAGALGTDTQYF. In nucleotides, the CDR3 is TGCAGCGTGGGATCGAGGCTAGCGGGGGCCCTTGGCACAGATACGCAGTATTTT.

This chain links TRBV29-1 with TRBJ1-1; D possibly corresponds to TRBD1 (6 bases). This CDR3 is built from 13 residues. Germline assignment: CDR1 SQVTM and CDR2 ANQGSEA. The V end was cut by 6 bases, the J end by 1 base, with 12 bases between. CDR3 sequence (DNA): TGCAGCGTGGAGGGACATACGAACACTGAAGCTTTCTTT. It encodes CSVEGHTNTEAFF. Full variable domain (missing parts from reference TRBV29-1 and TRBJ1-1): SAVISQKPSRDICQRGTSLTIQCQVDSQVTMMFWYRQQPGQSLTLIATANQGSEATYESGFVIDKFPISRPNLTFSTLTVSNMSPEDSSIYLCSVEGHTNTEAFFGQGTRLTVV.

CDR3: CASSESSGGAYEQYF. Written as DNA, the CDR3 is TGCGCCAGCAGTGAGTCTAGCGGGGGGGCCTACGAGCAGTACTTC. This rearrangement joins TRBV10-2 to TRBJ2-7; 11 bases map to TRBD2. V trimming: 0 bases; J trimming: 2 bases; junction bases outside the gene matches: 0. CDR3 length equals 15 residues. Germline CDR1 WSHSY, CDR2 SAAADI.

This chain joins TRBV12-3 or TRBV12-4 and TRBJ2-3; possibly TRBD2 for D (7 bases). The CDR3 totals 14 residues. Trimming stripped 7 bases from V and 5 bases from J, with 16 bases between. The CDR3 sequence: CASTRGGMVDTQYF. CDR3 coding DNA: TGTGCCAGCACGAGGGGGGGGATGGTAGATACGCAGTATTTT.

The gene calls are TRBV6-2 or TRBV6-3 and TRBJ2-1; 7 bases are a match to TRBD1. From germline, CDR1 is MNHEY and CDR2 SVGEGT. V trimming: 5 bases; J trimming: 6 bases; junction bases outside the gene matches: 10. The CDR3 sequence is 15 residues long. CDR3 DNA: TGTGCCAGCAGTCGGACAGGAAGGGGTGGCAATGAGCAGTTCTTC. Protein sequence: CASSRTGRGGNEQFF.

This clonotype was counted between two and nine times. The rearrangement joins TRBV20-1 to TRBJ2-7, with 8 bases that match TRBD2. With V trimmed by 6 bases and J by 0 bases, 10 bases remained unmatched. The CDR3 consists of 15 residues. The germline gives CDR1 DFQATT, CDR2 SNEGSKA (reference sequence). The CDR3 loop reads CSARREAGGSYEQYF. For the CDR3, the DNA is TGCAGTGCCCGGAGGGAGGCGGGGGGCTCCTACGAGCAGTACTTC.

DNA of the CDR3: TGTGCCAGCAGCCAAGGCAATCAGCCCCAGCATTTT. The encoded protein is CASSQGNQPQHF. V is TRBV2 and J is TRBJ1-5; D gene unclear. Germline V lookup: CDR1 SNHLY, CDR2 FYNNEI. This CDR3 comprises 12 residues. V dropped 6 bases and J dropped 2 bases, with 5 bases sitting between them.